This T cell receptor beta chain was identified during a study of cytomegalovirus exposure and HLA in healthy donors. Turning to the study itself: The 100 to 150 validation repertoires and the 650 to 850 first-cohort repertoires shared a platform, a later analysis reported.

Measured with immunoSEQ multiplex PCR; TCRdb has only the in-frame clones, and not every one. Among 180,000 or so clones listed, around nine tenths were seen once. The V end was cut by 3 bases, the J end by 5 bases, with 10 bases between. Germline V gene data show CDR1 as MNHEY and CDR2 as SMNVEV (reference sequence). The CDR3 contains 13 residues. Donors were drawn from the approximately 120-subject validation cohort, separate from the approximately 670-subject first cohort. This receptor was taken from a man aged 25-45 years in good health and CMV-seropositive. The V and J genes are TRBV27 and TRBJ2-5; no clear D gene. The material sequenced was PBMCs. The CDR3 protein is CASSFGLTETQYF. The CDR3 DNA reads TGTGCCAGCAGTTTCGGCCTCACGGAGACCCAGTACTTC.